Listed below are T cell receptor beta chains from one sample, sequenced in a study of T cell responses to AZD1222 COVID-19 vaccine. Sequenced by immunoSEQ multiplex PCR; TCRdb stores in-frame clones only, minus some. The sample yields under 150,000 clones, 90% seen once. This specimen consisted of peripheral blood, obtained on day 0 of AZD1222 vaccination. The source of these receptors is an adult in good health. The CDR3 runs from the conserved cysteine through the conserved F or W. D genes are given only for firm matches. Size is omitted from some rows. Given values are once, few, many or a class for expanded clones.

CASSRSEVAGAYEQYF	TGTGCCAGCAGTCGATCTGAGGTAGCGGGTGCCTACGAGCAGTACTTC	TRBD2	TRBV2	TRBJ2-7	.
CASSDSEGSGELFF	TGTGCCAGCAGTGATTCGGAGGGATCCGGGGAGCTGTTTTTT	.	TRBV6-4	TRBJ2-2	.
CASTPNRGYEQYF	TGTGCCAGCACCCCTAACAGGGGCTACGAGCAGTACTTC	TRBD1	TRBV27	TRBJ2-7	once
CASSLFGKGYGYTF	TGTGCCAGCAGTTTATTCGGGAAAGGCTATGGCTACACCTTC	.	TRBV27	TRBJ1-2	.
CAWNPGGILAGRLQFF	TGTGCCTGGAATCCAGGGGGGATCCTAGCGGGAAGGTTACAGTTCTTC	TRBD2	TRBV30	TRBJ2-1	.
CASSVDEGAYNEQFF	TGTGCCAGCAGCGTAGACGAGGGAGCCTACAATGAGCAGTTCTTC	.	TRBV9	TRBJ2-1	.
CASRGGQGIAEAFF	TGTGCCAGCAGGGGGGGACAGGGGATTGCTGAAGCTTTCTTT	TRBD1	TRBV6-5	TRBJ1-1	.
CASSLGGNTEAFF	TGCGCCAGCAGCCTCGGGGGAAACACTGAAGCTTTCTTT	.	TRBV4-3	TRBJ1-1	few
CASSQGAGGTYGYTF	TGCGCCAGCAGCCAAGGGGCGGGCGGTACCTATGGCTACACCTTC	.	TRBV4-3	TRBJ1-2	few
CATQTRGDQPQHF	TGCGCCACCCAGACTAGGGGGGATCAGCCCCAGCATTTT	.	TRBV23-1	TRBJ1-5	.
CASSEMGTENEKLFF	TGCGCCAGCAGTGAAATGGGGACAGAAAATGAAAAACTGTTTTTT	TRBD1	TRBV10-1	TRBJ1-4	.
CASSPGQGDYEQYF	TGTGCCAGTAGTCCGGGACAGGGGGACTACGAGCAGTACTTC	TRBD1	TRBV19	TRBJ2-7	.
CASSQGPGGNQPQHF	TGTGCCAGCAGCCAAGGGCCAGGAGGCAATCAGCCCCAGCATTTT	.	TRBV3-1/TRBV3-2	TRBJ1-5	.
CASGLNGGTDTQYF	TGTGCCAGCGGGCTAAACGGGGGCACAGATACGCAGTATTTT	.	TRBV6-5	TRBJ2-3	once
CASSIDPGTGYGYTF	TGTGCCAGTAGTATAGATCCCGGGACAGGATATGGCTACACCTTC	TRBD1	TRBV19	TRBJ1-2	once
CANGGLGPRSYEQYF	TGTGCCAACGGGGGACTGGGACCCCGATCCTACGAGCAGTACTTC	.	TRBV11-3	TRBJ2-7	.
CASSQNDYGYTF	TGTGCCAGCAGCCAAAATGACTATGGCTACACCTTC	.	TRBV4-2	TRBJ1-2	.
CASSLGTYYEQYF	TGTGCCAGCAGCTTGGGGACTTACTACGAGCAGTACTTC	.	TRBV11-2	TRBJ2-7	.
CASSRDQMNTEAFF	TGCGCCAGCAGCCGAGACCAAATGAACACTGAAGCTTTCTTT	.	TRBV5-1	TRBJ1-1	.
CASSLDETQYF	TGTGCCAGCAGCTTGGACGAGACCCAGTACTTC	.	TRBV5-5	TRBJ2-5	.
CAISEGQGLSYEQYF	TGTGCCATCAGTGAGGGGCAGGGGCTCTCCTACGAGCAGTACTTC	.	TRBV10-3	TRBJ2-7	.
CASSLKAGTSGMETQYF	TGTGCCAGCAGCTTGAAAGCCGGGACTAGCGGGATGGAGACCCAGTACTTC	TRBD2	TRBV5-4	TRBJ2-5	.
CASSYPDRGLSGNTIYF	TGTGCCAGCAGTTACCCGGACAGGGGCCTCTCTGGAAACACCATATATTTT	TRBD1	TRBV6-2/TRBV6-3	TRBJ1-3	.
CASSSKWGAGSYEQYF	TGTGCCAGCAGCTCGAAATGGGGGGCCGGCTCCTACGAGCAGTACTTC	.	TRBV5-8	TRBJ2-7	.
CASSSPGRQETQYF	TGTGCCAGCAGTTCCCCCGGGAGACAAGAGACCCAGTACTTC	.	TRBV28	TRBJ2-5	.
CASSLRRDDADTQYF	TGCGCCAGCAGCTTGCGCCGGGACGATGCAGATACGCAGTATTTT	.	TRBV5-1	TRBJ2-3	.